This entry lists 23 T cell receptor beta chains sequenced from one sample in a study of post-analysis software for immune sequencing data. Study findings and constraints: Five or six TRBV segments, TRBV5-6, TRBV5-1 and TRBV20-1 among them, were found more frequent in patients than controls.

For these TCRs, the target antigens are not known. Unique molecular identifiers were present in the TCR beta cDNA libraries. In TCRdb, the PCR reads were re-called with MiXCR into one record per CDR3 protein. The sample holds about 200,000 distinct CDR3 sequences, roughly 30% seen once. The sample taken for sequencing was blood. The source is a girl under 18 with multiple sclerosis.

This clonotype was seen at least ten times. The chain has TRBV28 and TRBJ2-7; unclear D gene. The CDR3 extends over 15 amino acids. V gave up 5 bases and J gave up 2 bases, with 16 bases separating them. Per the germline V gene, CDR1 is MDHEN and CDR2 is SYDVKM. As DNA, the CDR3 is TGTGCCAGCAGTCCGTCCGAGGCTCGACCCTACGAGCAGTACTTC. Its translation: CASSPSEARPYEQYF.

Turning to this clonotype: Possible read error: a much larger clone is one base away. The chain recombines TRBV5-5 with TRBJ1-2; tentatively, D is TRBD1 (5 bases). Germline values: CDR1 SGHKS, CDR2 YYEKEE (reference sequence). V was clipped by 4 bases and J by 10 bases, with 14 bases between them. This CDR3 region has 12 residues. CDR3 amino acids: CASSPWGTPYTF. The CDR3 bases are TGTGCCAGCAGCCCCTGGGGCACTCCCTACACCTTC.

The chain has TRBV2 and TRBJ2-7; D may correspond to TRBD1 or TRBD2 (7 bases each). The CDR3 is 15 amino acids. The V gene lost 2 bases and the J gene lost 2 bases, with 13 bases spanning the gap. Germline values: CDR1 SNHLY, CDR2 FYNNEI. This chain's CDR3 is CASSEMAGGAYEQYF. As DNA, the CDR3 is TGTGCCAGCAGTGAAATGGCAGGGGGGGCCTACGAGCAGTACTTC. Full variable domain (outside the CDR3, taken from reference TRBV2 and TRBJ2-7): EPEVTQTPSHQVTQMGQEVILRCVPISNHLYFYWYRQILGQKVEFLVSFYNNEISEKSEIFDDQFSVERPDGSNFTLKIRSTKLEDSAMYFCASSEMAGGAYEQYFGPGTRLTVT.

This clonotype has just a few counts. The chain combines TRBV20-1 with TRBJ2-3; TRBD1 might be the D (5 bases). Germline CDR1 is DFQATT and CDR2 is SNEGSKA (reference sequence). There are 14 residues in the CDR3. The V and J ends lost 0 bases and 4 bases respectively, with 11 bases between them. CDR3 nucleotides: TGCAGTGCTAGAGATTCCAAAGGGGCAGATACGCAGTATTTT. Protein sequence: CSARDSKGADTQYF.

This clonotype was seen ten or more times. The chain employs TRBV29-1 and TRBJ1-2; D not certain. CDR3 length equals 15 residues. From germline, CDR1 is SQVTM and CDR2 ANQGSEA. Deletions cut 6 bases from V and 0 bases from J, with 17 bases between. For the CDR3, the DNA is TGCAGCGTCCACCTTATTCTCGCCTCTAACTATGGCTACACCTTC. Residues: CSVHLILASNYGYTF.

This clonotype was observed a handful of times. This chain links TRBV5-1 with TRBJ1-1; D is undetermined. Trimming cost V 4 bases and J 6 bases, with 13 bases left between them. The CDR3 runs 13 residues. Germline V gives CDR1 SGHRS, CDR2 YFSETQ. CDR3 region: CASSLFGRSEAFF. In DNA form, the CDR3 reads TGCGCCAGCAGCCTGTTTGGGCGTTCTGAAGCTTTCTTT.

The chain carries TRBV4-1 and TRBJ2-1; 8 bases line up with TRBD2. CDR1 is MGHRA and CDR2 is YSYEKL in the germline V gene. This CDR3 is 15 amino acids long. With V trimmed by 6 bases and J by 7 bases, 11 bases remained unmatched. The CDR3 spells CASRPWTSPGNEQFF. In nucleotides, the CDR3 is TGCGCCAGCAGGCCATGGACTAGCCCTGGGAATGAGCAGTTCTTC.

This clonotype was recorded a few times. The CDR3 sequence is CASSLDPALSYEQYF. The CDR3 DNA follows: TGTGCCAGCAGTTTAGATCCAGCACTCTCCTACGAGCAGTACTTC. The chain carries TRBV28 and TRBJ2-7; no reliable D call. The germline V and J ends were trimmed by 2 bases and 0 bases, with 11 bases remaining between them. This CDR3 comprises 15 residues. The germline V gene encodes CDR1 MDHEN and CDR2 SYDVKM.

The chain employs TRBV28 and TRBJ2-7, with D possibly called TRBD1 or TRBD2 (5 bases each). Germline V gene data show CDR1 as MDHEN and CDR2 as SYDVKM. Trimming removed 1 base from V and 3 bases from J, with 10 bases in between. The CDR3 contains 14 residues. The CDR3 reads CASSLYGDRYEQYF. CDR3 coding DNA: TGTGCCAGCAGTTTATACGGGGACCGCTACGAGCAGTACTTC. The full variable domain, its missing parts supplied by reference TRBV28 and TRBJ2-7, is DVKVTQSSRYLVKRTGEKVFLECVQDMDHENMFWYRQDPGLGLRLIYFSYDVKMKEKGDIPEGYSVSREKKERFSLILESASTNQTSMYLCASSLYGDRYEQYFGPGTRLTVT.

This clonotype came up many times. This chain uses TRBV12-3 or TRBV12-4 with TRBJ2-5; 7 positions agree with TRBD2. The CDR3 loop spans 15 amino acids. V trimming: 6 bases; J trimming: 4 bases; junction bases outside the gene matches: 11. The CDR3 DNA reads TGTGCCAGCAGGGCCGGGACTACCACTCTAGAGACCCAGTACTTC. Translation gives CASRAGTTTLETQYF.

The chain carries TRBV29-1 and TRBJ2-2; 12 nucleotides align to TRBD1. The CDR3 sequence is 14 residues long. Germline V gene data show CDR1 as SQVTM and CDR2 as ANQGSEA. Losses at the gene ends were 6 bases for V and 6 bases for J; bases not matched to a gene: 5. CDR3 bases: TGCAGCGTACTCAGGGACAGGGGGCCCGGGGAGCTGTTTTTT. This gives the protein CSVLRDRGPGELFF.

The table lists this clonotype with a few counts. J is TRBJ2-1 and V is TRBV6-5, with 7 bases fitting TRBD2. The CDR3 loop spans 14 amino acids. Trimming removed 6 bases from V and 1 base from J; junction bases left unmatched: 3. Germline V gene sequence: CDR1 MNHEY, CDR2 SVGAGI. In nucleotides, the CDR3 is TGTGCCAGCAGACTAGCGAGATCCTACAATGAGCAGTTCTTC. This encodes CASRLARSYNEQFF.

V gene TRBV6-5 combines with J gene TRBJ1-5, with no clear D. The CDR3 covers 19 residues. Germline assignment: CDR1 MNHEY and CDR2 SVGAGI. V dropped 1 base and J dropped 5 bases, with 24 bases sitting between them. CDR3 nucleotides: TGTGCCAGCAGTTACTATAGATGCACTCGGGGTAGATCGGATCAGCCCCAGCATTTT. It specifies CASSYYRCTRGRSDQPQHF.

The chain links TRBV2 to TRBJ2-7; D gene uncertain. The CDR3 loop spans 12 amino acids. The germline CDR1 and CDR2 sequences are SNHLY and FYNNEI. Trimming cost V 8 bases and J 3 bases, with 11 bases left between them. The DNA for the CDR3 is TGTGCCAGCGGGGTCCCCCTCTACGAGCAGTACTTC. Its translation: CASGVPLYEQYF.

This clonotype came up a few times. As DNA, the CDR3 is TGTGCCAGCAGCTTATCTTCCCGGACAGTTCCCTACAATGAGCAGTTCTTC. Protein: CASSLSSRTVPYNEQFF. The chain recombines TRBV7-3 with TRBJ2-1, with D perhaps matching TRBD1 (6 bases). The germline gives CDR1 SGHTA, CDR2 FQGTGA. The V end was cut by 2 bases, the J end by 2 bases, with 16 bases between. The CDR3 consists of 17 residues.

This clonotype has a count of ten or more. V is TRBV29-1 and J is TRBJ2-5; D is undetermined. This CDR3 contains 10 residues. V was clipped by 4 bases and J by 5 bases, with 5 bases between them. CDR1 and CDR2 (germline): SQVTM, ANQGSEA. This chain's CDR3 is CSVGRETQYF. The CDR3 bases are TGCAGCGTTGGGCGGGAGACCCAGTACTTC.

The CDR3, as DNA: TGTGCCAGCAGCAAAGTAGACGAGCAGTACTTC. As protein: CASSKVDEQYF. The genes are TRBV21-1 and TRBJ2-7. TRBV21-1 is assigned pseudogene status. The CDR3 is 11 residues long.

This clonotype has ten or more counts. The gene calls are TRBV11-1 and TRBJ1-2, with D maybe TRBD1 (6 bases). The CDR3 contains 14 residues. Between the trimmed V and J ends, which lost 1 base and 8 bases, there was a span of 14 bases. CDR1 SGHAT and CDR2 FQDESV come from the germline V gene (reference sequence). The CDR3: CASSLGRDKQGYTF. CDR3 in DNA: TGTGCCAGCAGCTTAGGCCGGGACAAGCAGGGCTACACCTTC.

This clonotype was seen repeatedly, ten times or more. The chain has TRBV20-1 and TRBJ1-1, with D perhaps TRBD1 (5 bases). V gave up 3 bases and J gave up 6 bases, with 17 bases separating them. The germline V gene encodes CDR1 DFQATT and CDR2 SNEGSKA (reference sequence). This CDR3 is 14 amino acids long. CDR3 DNA sequence: TGCAGTGCTAGCCCCGGGGGAGGCCCCGCTGAAGCTTTCTTT. Protein sequence: CSASPGGGPAEAFF.

This clonotype was seen repeatedly, ten times or more. The chain has TRBV5-1 and TRBJ2-7; either TRBD1 or TRBD2 may supply D (5 bases each). Germline V gene lookup returns CDR1 SGHRS and CDR2 YFSETQ. The CDR3 extends over 15 amino acids. The germline V and J ends were trimmed by 0 bases and 5 bases, with 15 bases remaining between them. CDR3 in DNA: TGCGCCAGCAGCTTGGACAGGACGAGGACTGACGAGCAGTACTTC. It is translated as CASSLDRTRTDEQYF.

For this clonotype: A much larger clonotype is one base distant, so this may be a read error. The rearrangement joins TRBV5-1 to TRBJ2-3; 10 nucleotides line up with TRBD1. The germline V gene has CDR1 SGHRS and CDR2 YFSETQ. The CDR3 covers 14 residues. Trimming at V came to 3 bases and at J to 7 bases, leaving 5 bases not matched to a gene. CDR3: CASSWDRGGNTQYF. CDR3 sequence (DNA): TGCGCCAGCAGCTGGGACAGGGGAGGGAATACGCAGTATTTT.

Comment on this clonotype: A much larger clone is a single base away; this may be a read error. This rearrangement joins TRBV20-1 to TRBJ2-1; D is ambiguous. This CDR3 comprises 15 residues. V lost 7 bases and J lost 4, with 20 bases in between. The germline gives CDR1 DFQATT, CDR2 SNEGSKA (reference sequence). The CDR3 DNA is TGCAGTGTTCGTTCCCCGAGCACGCGGTACAATGAGCAGTTCTTC. Its translation is CSVRSPSTRYNEQFF.

V usage is TRBV7-2 and J usage is TRBJ1-1; D gene ambiguous. This CDR3 is 14 amino acids long. Trimming left V 1 base short and J 2 bases short, with 8 bases between. Germline V gene data show CDR1 as SGHTA and CDR2 as FQGNSA. The CDR3, as DNA: TGTGCCAGCAGCTTAGATCGGGAAAACACTGAAGCTTTCTTT. It translates to CASSLDRENTEAFF.